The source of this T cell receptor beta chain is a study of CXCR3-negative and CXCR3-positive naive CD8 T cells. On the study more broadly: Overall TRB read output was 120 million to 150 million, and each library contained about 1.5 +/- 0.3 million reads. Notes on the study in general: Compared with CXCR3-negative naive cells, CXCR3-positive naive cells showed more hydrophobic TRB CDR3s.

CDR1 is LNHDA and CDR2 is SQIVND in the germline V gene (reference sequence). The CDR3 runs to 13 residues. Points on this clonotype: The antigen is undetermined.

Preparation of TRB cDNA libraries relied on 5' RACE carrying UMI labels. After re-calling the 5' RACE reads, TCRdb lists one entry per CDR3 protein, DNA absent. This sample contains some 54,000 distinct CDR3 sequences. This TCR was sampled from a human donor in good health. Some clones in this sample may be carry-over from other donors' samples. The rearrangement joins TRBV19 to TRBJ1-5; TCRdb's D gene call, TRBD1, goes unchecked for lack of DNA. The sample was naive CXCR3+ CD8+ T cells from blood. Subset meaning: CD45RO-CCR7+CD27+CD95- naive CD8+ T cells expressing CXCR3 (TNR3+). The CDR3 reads CASTPFGDQPQHF.